This TCR beta chain was profiled in a study of OX40 agonist ivuxolimab in advanced cancers. About the research overall: Patients took ivuxolimab, an agonistic anti-OX40 (CD134) antibody. The group had a mean age of around 64 years, ranged from about 20 to 90, and was roughly 80% male. Study results and limitations: Antigen specificity remained undetermined for the expanded peripheral T cells.

The CDR3 runs 16 residues. Germline CDR1 is MGHDK and CDR2 is SYGVNS. J gave up 3 bases and V 4 bases, and 11 bases lay outside the gene matches. Method: immunoSEQ multiplex PCR; TCRdb's copy keeps in-frame clones and lacks some. Here the sample spans 70,000 or so clones, roughly 80% being singletons. Worth noting for this clone: What it binds is unknown.

The sample consisted of CD4+ or CD8+ T cells sorted from blood, taken in a trial of the OX40 agonist ivuxolimab. The chain is built from TRBV25-1 and TRBJ1-2; 7 positions agree with TRBD1. The TCR comes from an adult with an advanced solid tumor such as melanoma, head and neck, liver or kidney cancer. CDR3 sequence (DNA): TGTGCCAGCAGTGGTTCCCCCGGGGACAGATACTATGGCTACACCTTC. Translation gives CASSGSPGDRYYGYTF.